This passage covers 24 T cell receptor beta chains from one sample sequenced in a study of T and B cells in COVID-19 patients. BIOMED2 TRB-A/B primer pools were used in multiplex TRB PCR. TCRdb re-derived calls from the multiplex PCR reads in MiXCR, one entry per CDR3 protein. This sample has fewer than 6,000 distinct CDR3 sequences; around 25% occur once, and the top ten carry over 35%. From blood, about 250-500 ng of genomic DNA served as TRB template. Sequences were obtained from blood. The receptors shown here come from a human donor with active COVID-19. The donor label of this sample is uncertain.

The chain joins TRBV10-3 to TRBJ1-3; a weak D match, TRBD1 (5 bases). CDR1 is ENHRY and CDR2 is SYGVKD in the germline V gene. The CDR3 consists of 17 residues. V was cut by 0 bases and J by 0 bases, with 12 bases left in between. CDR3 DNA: TGTGCCATCAGTGAGTCGAGGGGCAGAGGCTCTGGAAACACCATATATTTT. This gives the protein CAISESRGRGSGNTIYF.

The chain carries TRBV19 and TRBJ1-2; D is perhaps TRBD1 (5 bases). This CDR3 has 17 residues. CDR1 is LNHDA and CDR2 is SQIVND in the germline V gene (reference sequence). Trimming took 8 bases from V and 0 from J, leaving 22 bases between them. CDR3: CASFGRGPDTSNYGYTF. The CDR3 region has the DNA TGTGCCAGTTTTGGTCGGGGACCCGACACCTCTAACTATGGCTACACCTTC.

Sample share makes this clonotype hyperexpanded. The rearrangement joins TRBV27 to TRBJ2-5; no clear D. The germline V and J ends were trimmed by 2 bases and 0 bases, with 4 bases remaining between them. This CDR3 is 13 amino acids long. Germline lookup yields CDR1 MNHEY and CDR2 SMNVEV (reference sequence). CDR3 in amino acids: CASSLLYQETQYF. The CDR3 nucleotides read TGTGCCAGCAGTTTACTGTACCAAGAGACCCAGTACTTC.

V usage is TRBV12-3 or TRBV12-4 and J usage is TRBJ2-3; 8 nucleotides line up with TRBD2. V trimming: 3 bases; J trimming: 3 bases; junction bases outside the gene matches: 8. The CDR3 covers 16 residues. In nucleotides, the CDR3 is TGTGCCAGCAGTTTGGGGAGCGGGAGCGGGACAGATACGCAGTATTTT. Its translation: CASSLGSGSGTDTQYF.

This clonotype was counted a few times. The CDR3 bases are TGTGCCAGCAGCTACAGGACCTCTAATGAAAAACTGTTTTTT. Its protein is CASSYRTSNEKLFF. The chain couples TRBV27 to TRBJ1-4; tentatively, D is TRBD1 (5 bases). The V end was cut by 6 bases, the J end by 3 bases, with 11 bases between. The germline V gene encodes CDR1 MNHEY and CDR2 SMNVEV (reference sequence). This CDR3 is built from 14 residues.

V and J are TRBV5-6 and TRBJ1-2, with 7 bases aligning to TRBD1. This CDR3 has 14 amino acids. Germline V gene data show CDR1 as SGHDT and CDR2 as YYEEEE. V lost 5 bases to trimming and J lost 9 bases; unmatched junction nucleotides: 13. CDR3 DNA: TGTGCCAGCAGTCAGGGGGGGCAGGGATCGAGCTACACCTTC. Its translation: CASSQGGQGSSYTF.

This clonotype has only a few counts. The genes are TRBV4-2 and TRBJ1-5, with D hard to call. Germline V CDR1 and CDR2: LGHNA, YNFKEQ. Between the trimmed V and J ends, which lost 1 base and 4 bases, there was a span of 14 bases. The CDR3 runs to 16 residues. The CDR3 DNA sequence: TGTGCCAGCAGCCAAGCTTGGGAAAATAGTAATCAGCCCCAGCATTTT. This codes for CASSQAWENSNQPQHF.

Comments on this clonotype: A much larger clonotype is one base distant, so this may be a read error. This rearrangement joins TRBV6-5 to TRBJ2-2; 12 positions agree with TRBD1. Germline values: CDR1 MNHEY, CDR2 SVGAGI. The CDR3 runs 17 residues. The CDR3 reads CASSPGDRGPNTGEMFF. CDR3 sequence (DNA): TGTGCCAGCAGCCCGGGGGACAGGGGGCCGAACACCGGGGAGATGTTTTTT.

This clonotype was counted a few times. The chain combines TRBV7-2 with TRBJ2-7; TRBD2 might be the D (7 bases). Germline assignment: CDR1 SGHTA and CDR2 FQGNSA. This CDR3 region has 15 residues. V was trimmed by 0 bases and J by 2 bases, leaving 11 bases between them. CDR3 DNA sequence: TGTGCCAGCAGCTTAGCGGGGGGGCAAGCCTACGAGCAGTACTTC. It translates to CASSLAGGQAYEQYF.

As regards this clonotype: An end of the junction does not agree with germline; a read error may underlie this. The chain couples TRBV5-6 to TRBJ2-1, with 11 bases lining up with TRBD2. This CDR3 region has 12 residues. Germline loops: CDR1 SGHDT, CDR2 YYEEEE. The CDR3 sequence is CASSFVAGGPVF. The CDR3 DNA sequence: TGTGCCAGCAGCTTCGTAGCGGGGGGGCCGGTCTTC.

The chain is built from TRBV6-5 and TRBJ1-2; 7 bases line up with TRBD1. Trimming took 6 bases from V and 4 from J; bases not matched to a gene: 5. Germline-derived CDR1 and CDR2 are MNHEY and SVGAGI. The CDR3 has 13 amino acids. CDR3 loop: CASSPGQVYGYTF. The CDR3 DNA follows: TGTGCCAGCAGCCCCGGACAGGTCTATGGCTACACCTTC.

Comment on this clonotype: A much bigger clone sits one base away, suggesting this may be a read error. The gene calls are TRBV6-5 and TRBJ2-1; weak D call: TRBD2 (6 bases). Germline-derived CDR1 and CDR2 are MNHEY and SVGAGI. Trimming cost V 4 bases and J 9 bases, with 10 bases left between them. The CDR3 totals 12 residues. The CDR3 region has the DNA TGTGCCAGCAGTTCGTTGACTAGTGAGCAGTTCTTC. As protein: CASSSLTSEQFF.

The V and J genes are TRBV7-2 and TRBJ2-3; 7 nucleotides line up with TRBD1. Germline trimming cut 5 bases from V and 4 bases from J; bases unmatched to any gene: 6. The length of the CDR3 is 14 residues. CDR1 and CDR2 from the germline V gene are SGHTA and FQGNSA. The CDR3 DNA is TGTGCCAGCAGCATCCGACAGGGCCCAGATACGCAGTATTTT. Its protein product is CASSIRQGPDTQYF.

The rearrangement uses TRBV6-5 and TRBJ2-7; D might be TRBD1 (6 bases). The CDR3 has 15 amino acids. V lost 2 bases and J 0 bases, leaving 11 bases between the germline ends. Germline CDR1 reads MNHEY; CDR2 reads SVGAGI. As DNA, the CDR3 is TGTGCCAGCAGTTACAGGGGGAGCCCCTCCTACGAGCAGTACTTC. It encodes CASSYRGSPSYEQYF.

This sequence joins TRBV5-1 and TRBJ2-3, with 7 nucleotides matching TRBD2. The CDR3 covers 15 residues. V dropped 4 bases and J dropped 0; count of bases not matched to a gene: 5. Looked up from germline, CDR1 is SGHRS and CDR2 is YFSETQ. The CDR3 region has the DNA TGCGCCAGCAGCCTAAGCGGGAAAAGCACAGATACGCAGTATTTT. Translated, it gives CASSLSGKSTDTQYF.

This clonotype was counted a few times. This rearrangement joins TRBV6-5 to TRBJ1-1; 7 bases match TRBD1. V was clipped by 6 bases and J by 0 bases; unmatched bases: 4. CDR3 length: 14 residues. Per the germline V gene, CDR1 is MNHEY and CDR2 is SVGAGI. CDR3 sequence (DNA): TGTGCCAGCAGAGGGGACAGTATGAACACTGAAGCTTTCTTT. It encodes CASRGDSMNTEAFF.

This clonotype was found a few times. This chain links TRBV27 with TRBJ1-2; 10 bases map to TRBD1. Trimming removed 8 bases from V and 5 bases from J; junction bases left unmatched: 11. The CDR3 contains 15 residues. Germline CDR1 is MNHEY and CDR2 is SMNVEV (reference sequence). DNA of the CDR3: TGTGCCAGCGGAGACAGGGGGCTGGCTAGGTATGGCTACACCTTC. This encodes CASGDRGLARYGYTF.

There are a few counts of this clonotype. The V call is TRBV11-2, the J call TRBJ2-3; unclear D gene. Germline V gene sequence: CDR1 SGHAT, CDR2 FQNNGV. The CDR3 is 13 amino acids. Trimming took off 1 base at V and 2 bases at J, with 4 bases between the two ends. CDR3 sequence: CASSLVDTDTQYF. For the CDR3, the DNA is TGTGCCAGCAGCTTAGTGGACACAGATACGCAGTATTTT. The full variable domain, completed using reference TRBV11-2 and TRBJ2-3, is EAGVAQSPRYKIIEKRQSVAFWCNPISGHATLYWYQQILGQGPKLLIQFQNNGVVDDSQLPKDRFSAERLKGVDSTLKIQPAKLEDSAVYLCASSLVDTDTQYFGPGTRLTVL.

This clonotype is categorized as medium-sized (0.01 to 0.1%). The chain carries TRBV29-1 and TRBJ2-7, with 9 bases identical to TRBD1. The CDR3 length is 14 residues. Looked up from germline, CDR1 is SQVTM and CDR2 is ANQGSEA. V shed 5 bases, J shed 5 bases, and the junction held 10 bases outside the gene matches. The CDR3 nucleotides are TGCAGCGTTACACCGGGACAGGGATCCCACGAGCAGTACTTC. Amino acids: CSVTPGQGSHEQYF.

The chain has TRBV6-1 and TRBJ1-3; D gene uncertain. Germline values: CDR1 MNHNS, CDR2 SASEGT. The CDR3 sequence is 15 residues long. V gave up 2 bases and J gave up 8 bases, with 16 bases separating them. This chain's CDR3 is CASSESHAPGYTIYF. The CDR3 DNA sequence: TGTGCCAGCAGTGAAAGCCATGCGCCCGGATACACCATATATTTT.

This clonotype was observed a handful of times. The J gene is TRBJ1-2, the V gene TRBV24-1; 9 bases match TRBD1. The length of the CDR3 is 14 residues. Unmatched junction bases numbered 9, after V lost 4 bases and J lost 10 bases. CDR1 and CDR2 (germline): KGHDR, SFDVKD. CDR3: CATSDSGTGLDYTF. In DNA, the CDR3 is TGTGCCACCAGTGACTCCGGGACAGGGTTGGACTACACCTTC.

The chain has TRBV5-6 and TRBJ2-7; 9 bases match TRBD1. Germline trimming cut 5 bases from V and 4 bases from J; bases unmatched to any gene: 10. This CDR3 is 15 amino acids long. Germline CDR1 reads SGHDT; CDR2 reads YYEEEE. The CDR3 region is CASSSGTGLFYEQYF. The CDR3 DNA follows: TGTGCCAGCAGTTCTGGGACAGGGCTATTTTACGAGCAGTACTTC.

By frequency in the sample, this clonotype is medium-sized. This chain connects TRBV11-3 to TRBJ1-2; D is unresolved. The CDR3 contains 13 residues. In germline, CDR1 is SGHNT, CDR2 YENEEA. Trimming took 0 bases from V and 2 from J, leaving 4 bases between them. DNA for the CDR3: TGTGCCAGCAGCTTAGACGGGAACTATGGCTACACCTTC. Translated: CASSLDGNYGYTF.

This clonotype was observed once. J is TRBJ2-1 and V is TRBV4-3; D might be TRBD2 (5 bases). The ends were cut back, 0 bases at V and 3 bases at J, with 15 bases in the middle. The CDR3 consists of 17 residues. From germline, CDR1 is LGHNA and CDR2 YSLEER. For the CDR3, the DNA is TGCGCCAGCAGCCAAGAAAGGAAAGCGGAAATCTACAATGAGCAGTTCTTC. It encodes CASSQERKAEIYNEQFF.